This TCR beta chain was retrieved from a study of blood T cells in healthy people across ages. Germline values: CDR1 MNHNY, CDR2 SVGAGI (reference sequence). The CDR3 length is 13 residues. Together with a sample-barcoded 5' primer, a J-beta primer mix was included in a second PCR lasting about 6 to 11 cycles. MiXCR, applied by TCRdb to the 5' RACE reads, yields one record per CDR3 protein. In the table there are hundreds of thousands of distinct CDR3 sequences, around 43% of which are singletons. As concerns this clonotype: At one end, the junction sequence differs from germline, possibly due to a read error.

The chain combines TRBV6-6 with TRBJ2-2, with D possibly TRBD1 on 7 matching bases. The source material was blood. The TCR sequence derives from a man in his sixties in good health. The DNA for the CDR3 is TGTGCCAGCAGATTTGACAGGGCCGGGGGGCTGTTTTTT. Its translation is CASRFDRAGGLFF.